This paragraph reports one TCR beta chain. This entry belongs to a study of blood T cell repertoires in COVID-19. Study details: COVID-19 samples collected from the United States, Italy and Spain covered acute and convalescent phases. The cDNA or gDNA used as material had been derived from T cells, B-cell-depleted T cells, or PBMCs.

Under the authors' procedure: Estimates of nucleated cell counts were drawn from the amplification of reference gene primers. Produced via immunoSEQ multiplex PCR; TCRdb's table is partial and in-frame only. V and J calls and clone size come straight from that table; D and trimming were deduced from the DNA. Of some 200,000 clones in the sample, roughly 89% were seen once. The receptor was derived from a man between 18 and 35 years old with active or convalescent COVID-19. The sample comprised peripheral blood.

In DNA form, the CDR3 reads TGTGCCAGCAGCCTAACAGGGAAGGGGCAGTTCTTC. This codes for CASSLTGKGQFF. This chain joins TRBV7-2 and TRBJ2-1, with a weak D call TRBD1 (6 bases). V was clipped by 5 bases and J by 12 bases, with 14 bases between them. This CDR3 has 12 residues. Germline V CDR1 and CDR2: SGHTA, FQGNSA.